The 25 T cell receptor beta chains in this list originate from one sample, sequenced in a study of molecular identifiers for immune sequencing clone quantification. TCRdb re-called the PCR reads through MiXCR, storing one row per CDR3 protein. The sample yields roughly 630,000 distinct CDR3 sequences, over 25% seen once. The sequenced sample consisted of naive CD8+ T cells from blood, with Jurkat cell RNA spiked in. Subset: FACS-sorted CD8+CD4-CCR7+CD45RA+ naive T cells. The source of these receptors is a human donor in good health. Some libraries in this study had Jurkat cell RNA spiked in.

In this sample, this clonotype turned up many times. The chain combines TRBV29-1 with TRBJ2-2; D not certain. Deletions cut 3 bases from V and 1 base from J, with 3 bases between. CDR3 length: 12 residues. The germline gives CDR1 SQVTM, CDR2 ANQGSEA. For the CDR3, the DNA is TGCAGCGTTGATTGGAACACCGGGGAGCTGTTTTTT. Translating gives CSVDWNTGELFF.

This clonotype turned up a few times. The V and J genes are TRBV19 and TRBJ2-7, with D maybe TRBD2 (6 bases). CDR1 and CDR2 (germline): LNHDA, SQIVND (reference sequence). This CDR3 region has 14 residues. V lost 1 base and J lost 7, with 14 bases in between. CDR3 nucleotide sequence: TGTGCCAGTAGTATAGGCGGCGCCGCGGGGGAGCAGTACTTC. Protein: CASSIGGAAGEQYF. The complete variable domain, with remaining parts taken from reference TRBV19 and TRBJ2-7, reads DGGITQSPKYLFRKEGQNVTLSCEQNLNHDAMYWYRQDPGQGLRLIYYSQIVNDFQKGDIAEGYSVSREKKESFPLTVTSAQKNPTAFYLCASSIGGAAGEQYFGPGTRLTVT.

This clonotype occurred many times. CDR3 sequence (DNA): TGTGCCAGCAGCGAGATGCGTGGAGCCGTTGAAGCTTTCTTT. As protein: CASSEMRGAVEAFF. The rearrangement joins TRBV9 to TRBJ1-1, with D uncertain. Germline lookup yields CDR1 SGDLS and CDR2 YYNGEE. CDR3 length: 14 residues. The V gene lost 3 bases and the J gene lost 7 bases, with 16 bases spanning the gap.

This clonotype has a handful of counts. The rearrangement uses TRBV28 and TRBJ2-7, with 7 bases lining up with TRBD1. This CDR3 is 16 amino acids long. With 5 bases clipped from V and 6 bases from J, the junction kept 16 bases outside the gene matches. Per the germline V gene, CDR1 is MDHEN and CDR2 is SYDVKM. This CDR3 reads CASSPRGTQITSEQYF. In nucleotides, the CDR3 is TGTGCCAGCAGTCCCAGGGGGACACAAATAACCAGCGAGCAGTACTTC.

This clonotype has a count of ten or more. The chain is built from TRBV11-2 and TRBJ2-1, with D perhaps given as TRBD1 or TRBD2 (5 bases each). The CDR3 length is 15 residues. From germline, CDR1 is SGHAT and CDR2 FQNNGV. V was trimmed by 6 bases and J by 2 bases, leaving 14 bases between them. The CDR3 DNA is TGTGCCAGCAGAGAGGGGCCCGGAACCTACAATGAGCAGTTCTTC. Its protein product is CASREGPGTYNEQFF. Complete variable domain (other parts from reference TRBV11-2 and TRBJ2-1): EAGVAQSPRYKIIEKRQSVAFWCNPISGHATLYWYQQILGQGPKLLIQFQNNGVVDDSQLPKDRFSAERLKGVDSTLKIQPAKLEDSAVYLCASREGPGTYNEQFFGPGTRLTVL.

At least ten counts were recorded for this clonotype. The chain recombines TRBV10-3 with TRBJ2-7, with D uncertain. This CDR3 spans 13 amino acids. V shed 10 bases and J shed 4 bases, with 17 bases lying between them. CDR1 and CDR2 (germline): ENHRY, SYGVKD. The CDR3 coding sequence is TGTGCCAGCGGTGCCGAGGTCCTTTACGAGCAGTACTTC. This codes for CASGAEVLYEQYF.

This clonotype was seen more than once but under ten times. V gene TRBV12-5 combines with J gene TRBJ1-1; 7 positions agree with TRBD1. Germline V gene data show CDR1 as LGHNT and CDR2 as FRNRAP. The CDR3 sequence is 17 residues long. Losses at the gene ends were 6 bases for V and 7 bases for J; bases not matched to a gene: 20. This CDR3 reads CASGVGGRGSPGGEAFF. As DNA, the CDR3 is TGTGCTAGTGGGGTAGGGGGCAGGGGGTCACCCGGAGGTGAAGCTTTCTTT.

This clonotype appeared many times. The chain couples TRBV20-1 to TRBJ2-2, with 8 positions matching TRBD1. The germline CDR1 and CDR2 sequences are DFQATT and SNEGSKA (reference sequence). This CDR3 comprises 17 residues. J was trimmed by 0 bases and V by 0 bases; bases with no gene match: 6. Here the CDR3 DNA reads TGCAGTGCTAGAGATCCTTGGACAGGGCCGAACACCGGGGAGCTGTTTTTT. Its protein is CSARDPWTGPNTGELFF.

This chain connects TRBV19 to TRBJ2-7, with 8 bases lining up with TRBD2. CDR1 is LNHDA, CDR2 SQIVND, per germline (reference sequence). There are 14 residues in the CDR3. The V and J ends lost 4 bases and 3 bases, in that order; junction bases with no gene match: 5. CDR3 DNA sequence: TGTGCCAGTAGTACAGCGGGAGCCTTCTACGAGCAGTACTTC. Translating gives CASSTAGAFYEQYF.

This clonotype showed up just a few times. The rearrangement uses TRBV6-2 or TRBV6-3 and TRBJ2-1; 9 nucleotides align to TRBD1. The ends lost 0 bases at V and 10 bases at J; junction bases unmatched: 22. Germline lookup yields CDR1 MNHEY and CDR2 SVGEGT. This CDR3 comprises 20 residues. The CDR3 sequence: CASSYSSVRLPGQGFGEQFF. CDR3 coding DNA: TGTGCCAGCAGTTACTCGAGCGTTCGTCTCCCGGGACAGGGATTTGGGGAGCAGTTCTTC.

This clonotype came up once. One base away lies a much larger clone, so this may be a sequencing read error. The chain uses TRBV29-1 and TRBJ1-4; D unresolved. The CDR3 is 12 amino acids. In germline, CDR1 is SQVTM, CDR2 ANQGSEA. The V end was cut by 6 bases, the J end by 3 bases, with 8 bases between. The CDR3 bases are TGCAGCGTGTTTGCAGCTAATGAAAAACTGTTTTTT. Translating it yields CSVFAANEKLFF.

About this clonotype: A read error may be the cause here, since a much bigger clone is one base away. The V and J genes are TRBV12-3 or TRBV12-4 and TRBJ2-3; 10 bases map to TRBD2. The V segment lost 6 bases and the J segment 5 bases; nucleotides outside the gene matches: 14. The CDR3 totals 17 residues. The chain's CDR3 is CASSLVLAGVPLDTQYF. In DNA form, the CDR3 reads TGTGCCAGCAGCCTCGTGCTAGCGGGGGTGCCTTTAGATACGCAGTATTTT.

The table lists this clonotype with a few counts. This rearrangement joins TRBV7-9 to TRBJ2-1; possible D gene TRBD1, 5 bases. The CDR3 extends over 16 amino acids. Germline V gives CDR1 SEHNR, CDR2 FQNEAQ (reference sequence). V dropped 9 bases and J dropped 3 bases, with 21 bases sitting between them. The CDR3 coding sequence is TGTGCCAGTACTCTAGGGGTCATGACGTTCTACAATGAGCAGTTCTTC. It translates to CASTLGVMTFYNEQFF. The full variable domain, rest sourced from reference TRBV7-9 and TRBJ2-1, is DTGVSQNPRHKITKRGQNVTFRCDPISEHNRLYWYRQTLGQGPEFLTYFQNEAQLEKSRLLSDRFSAERPKGSFSTLEIQRTEQGDSAMYLCASTLGVMTFYNEQFFGPGTRLTVL.

CDR3 region: CASSLVYYGGQGFTDTQYF. The CDR3 DNA reads as TGTGCCAGCAGCTTAGTATACTACGGCGGACAGGGTTTCACAGATACGCAGTATTTT. This chain links TRBV11-2 with TRBJ2-3, with 8 bases identical to TRBD1. The CDR3 is 19 residues long. The junction had 14 bases not matched to a gene; V was cut back by 1 base and J by 2 bases. Germline V gives CDR1 SGHAT, CDR2 FQNNGV.

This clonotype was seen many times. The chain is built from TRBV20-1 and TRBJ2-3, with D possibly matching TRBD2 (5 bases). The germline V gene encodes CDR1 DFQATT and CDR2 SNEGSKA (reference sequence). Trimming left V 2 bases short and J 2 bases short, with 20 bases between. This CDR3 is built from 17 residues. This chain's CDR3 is CSARSPTMSAYTDTQYF. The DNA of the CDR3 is TGCAGTGCTAGATCGCCGACTATGAGCGCCTACACAGATACGCAGTATTTT.

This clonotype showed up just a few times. In nucleotides, the CDR3 is TGTGCCAGCAGCTTAAGATCTGGTTGGTCCTCGGACACCGGGGAGCTGTTTTTT. Residues: CASSLRSGWSSDTGELFF. This rearrangement joins TRBV7-3 to TRBJ2-2; D is ambiguous. Deletions cut 1 base from V and 3 bases from J, with 18 bases between. Germline V gene sequence: CDR1 SGHTA, CDR2 FQGTGA. This CDR3 region has 18 residues. The full variable domain, rest sourced from reference TRBV7-3 and TRBJ2-2, is GAGVSQTPSNKVTEKGKYVELRCDPISGHTALYWYRQSLGQGPEFLIYFQGTGAADDSGLPNDRFFAVRPEGSVSTLKIQRTERGDSAVYLCASSLRSGWSSDTGELFFGEGSRLTVL.

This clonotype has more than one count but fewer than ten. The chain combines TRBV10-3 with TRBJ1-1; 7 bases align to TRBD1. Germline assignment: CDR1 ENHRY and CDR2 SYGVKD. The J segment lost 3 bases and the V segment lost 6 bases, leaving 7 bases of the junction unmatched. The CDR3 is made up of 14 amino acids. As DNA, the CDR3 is TGTGCCATCAGACGACAGGGCGGGGACACTGAAGCTTTCTTT. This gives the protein CAIRRQGGDTEAFF.

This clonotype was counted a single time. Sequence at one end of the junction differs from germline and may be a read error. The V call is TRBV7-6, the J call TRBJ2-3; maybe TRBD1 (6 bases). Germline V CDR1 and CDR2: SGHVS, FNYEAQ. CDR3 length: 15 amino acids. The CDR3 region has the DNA TGTGCCAGCAGTTTCACAGGGTCCCAAACAGATCCGCAGTATTTT. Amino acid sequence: CASSFTGSQTDPQYF. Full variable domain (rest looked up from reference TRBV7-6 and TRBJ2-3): GAGVSQSPRYKVTKRGQDVALRCDPISGHVSLYWYRQALGQGPEFLTYFNYEAQQDKSGLPNDRFSAERPEGSISTLTIQRTEQRDSAMYRCASSFTGSQTDPQYFGPGTRLTVL.

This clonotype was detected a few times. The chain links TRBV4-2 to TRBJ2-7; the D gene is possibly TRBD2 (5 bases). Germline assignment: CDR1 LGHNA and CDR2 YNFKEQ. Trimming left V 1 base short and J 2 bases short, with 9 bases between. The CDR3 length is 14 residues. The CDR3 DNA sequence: TGTGCCAGCAGCCAAGTGGAGGCAACCTACGAGCAGTACTTC. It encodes CASSQVEATYEQYF.

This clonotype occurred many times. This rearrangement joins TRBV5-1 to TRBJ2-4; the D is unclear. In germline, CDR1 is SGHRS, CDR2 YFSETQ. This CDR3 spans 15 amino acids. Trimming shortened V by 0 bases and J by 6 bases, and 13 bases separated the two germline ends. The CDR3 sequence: CASSLVWGEGNIQYF. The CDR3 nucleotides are TGCGCCAGCAGCTTGGTCTGGGGTGAAGGAAACATTCAGTACTTC.

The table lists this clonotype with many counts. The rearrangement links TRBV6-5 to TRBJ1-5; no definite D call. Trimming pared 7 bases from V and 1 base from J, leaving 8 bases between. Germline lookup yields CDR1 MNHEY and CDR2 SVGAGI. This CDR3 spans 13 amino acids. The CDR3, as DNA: TGTGCCAGCACCCGCGGCAGCAATCAGCCCCAGCATTTT. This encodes CASTRGSNQPQHF.

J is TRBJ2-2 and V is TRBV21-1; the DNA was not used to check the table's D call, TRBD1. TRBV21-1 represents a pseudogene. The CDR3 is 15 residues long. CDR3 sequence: CASGRRAWAPGELFF. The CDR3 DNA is TGTGCCAGCGGGCGAAGGGCCTGGGCGCCCGGGGAGCTGTTTTTT.

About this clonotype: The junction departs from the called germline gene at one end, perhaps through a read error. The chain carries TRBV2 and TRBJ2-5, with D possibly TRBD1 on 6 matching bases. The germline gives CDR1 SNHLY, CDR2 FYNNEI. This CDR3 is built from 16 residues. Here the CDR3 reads CASKDPGAGFQEAQYF. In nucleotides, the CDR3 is TGTGCCAGCAAGGACCCAGGGGCGGGCTTCCAAGAGGCCCAGTACTTC.

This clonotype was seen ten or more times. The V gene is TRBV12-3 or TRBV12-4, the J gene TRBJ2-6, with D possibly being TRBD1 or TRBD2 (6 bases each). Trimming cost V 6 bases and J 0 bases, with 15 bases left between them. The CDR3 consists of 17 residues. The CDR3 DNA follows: TGTGCCAGCAGCTCGGGGGCCTCTAGCTCTGGGGCCAACGTCCTGACTTTC. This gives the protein CASSSGASSSGANVLTF.

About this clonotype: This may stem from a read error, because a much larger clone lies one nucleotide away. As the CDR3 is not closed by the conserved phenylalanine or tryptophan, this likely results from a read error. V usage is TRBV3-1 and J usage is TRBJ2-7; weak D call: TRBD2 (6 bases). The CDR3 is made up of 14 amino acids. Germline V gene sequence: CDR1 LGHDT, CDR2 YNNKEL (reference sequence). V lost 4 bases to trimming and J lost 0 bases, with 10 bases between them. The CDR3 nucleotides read TGTGCCAGCAGCCCCGGGGGTAACTCCTACGAGCAGTACCTC. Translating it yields CASSPGGNSYEQYL.